The rows below give T cell receptor beta chains drawn from one sample of a study of cytomegalovirus exposure and HLA in healthy donors. TCRdb's copy holds only in-frame clones and misses some; the assay was immunoSEQ multiplex PCR. The sample includes more than 120,000 clones, around 87% of them seen just once. The sample consisted of PBMCs. Receptor source: a man aged 18 to 30 in good health and CMV-seropositive. The conserved cysteine and the conserved F or W are not part of the CDR3 here.

V: TRBV18; J: TRBJ2-5; CDR3: ASSRDIQETQY
V: TRBV30; J: TRBJ1-1; CDR3: AWIRGPNTEAF
V: TRBV18; J: TRBJ2-5; CDR3: ASSPTADSQETQY
V: TRBV5-1; J: TRBJ1-1; CDR3: ASSLAGFSEAF
V: TRBV11-2; J: TRBJ1-1; CDR3: ASSYVISRGLAEAF
V: TRBV28; J: TRBJ2-7; CDR3: ASSLAQAARTEEQY
V: TRBV5-6; J: TRBJ2-7; CDR3: ASNPRDRGPYEQY
V: TRBV18; J: TRBJ1-5; CDR3: ASSPDRGAMTQH
V: TRBV10-2; J: TRBJ1-1; CDR3: ASIGRGEFTEAF
V: TRBV25-1; J: TRBJ1-2; CDR3: ASSEQGGYGYT
V: TRBV18; J: TRBJ2-7; CDR3: ASSESGVPYEQY
V: TRBV7-8; J: TRBJ2-7; CDR3: ASSLASSAAYEQY
V: TRBV10-1; J: TRBJ2-7; CDR3: ASSEQTGGSSYEQY
V: TRBV10-3; J: TRBJ1-6; CDR3: ANSRGQGYNSPLH
V: TRBV6-1; J: TRBJ2-1; CDR3: ASSEKGRGNEQF
V: TRBV10-3; J: TRBJ1-5; CDR3: AISESGQVNQPQH
V: TRBV11-2; J: TRBJ1-1; CDR3: ASRFNTGTNTEAF
V: TRBV27; J: TRBJ2-3; CDR3: ASGPLGTDTQY
V: TRBV11-3; J: TRBJ1-2; CDR3: ASSLEGRQGNYGYT
V: TRBV7-9; J: TRBJ1-2; CDR3: ASSLALDRHLGYT
V: TRBV27; J: TRBJ2-5; CDR3: ASSPRTGQETQY
V: TRBV29-1; J: TRBJ2-3; CDR3: SVGGLANTDTQY
V: TRBV7-9; J: TRBJ2-7; CDR3: ASSAPGQGGLEQY
V: TRBV2; J: TRBJ1-6; CDR3: ASSERPGQLRPLH
V: TRBV7-9; J: TRBJ1-5; CDR3: ASSSQGVDQPQH
V: TRBV2; J: TRBJ1-1; CDR3: ASSEQGGKAF
V: TRBV7-6; J: TRBJ1-1; CDR3: ASSLVEGNTEAF